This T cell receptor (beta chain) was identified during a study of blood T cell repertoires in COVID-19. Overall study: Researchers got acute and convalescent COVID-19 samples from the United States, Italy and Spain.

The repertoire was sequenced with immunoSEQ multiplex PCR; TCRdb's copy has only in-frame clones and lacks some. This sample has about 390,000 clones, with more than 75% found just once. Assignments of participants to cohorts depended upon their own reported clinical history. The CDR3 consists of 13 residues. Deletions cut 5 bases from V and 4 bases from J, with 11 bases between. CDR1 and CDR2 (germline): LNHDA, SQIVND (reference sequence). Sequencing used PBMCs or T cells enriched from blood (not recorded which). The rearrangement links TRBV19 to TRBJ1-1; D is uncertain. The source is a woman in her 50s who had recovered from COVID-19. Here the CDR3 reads CASSAQRGTEAFF. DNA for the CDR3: TGTGCCAGTAGTGCACAACGGGGCACTGAAGCTTTCTTT.